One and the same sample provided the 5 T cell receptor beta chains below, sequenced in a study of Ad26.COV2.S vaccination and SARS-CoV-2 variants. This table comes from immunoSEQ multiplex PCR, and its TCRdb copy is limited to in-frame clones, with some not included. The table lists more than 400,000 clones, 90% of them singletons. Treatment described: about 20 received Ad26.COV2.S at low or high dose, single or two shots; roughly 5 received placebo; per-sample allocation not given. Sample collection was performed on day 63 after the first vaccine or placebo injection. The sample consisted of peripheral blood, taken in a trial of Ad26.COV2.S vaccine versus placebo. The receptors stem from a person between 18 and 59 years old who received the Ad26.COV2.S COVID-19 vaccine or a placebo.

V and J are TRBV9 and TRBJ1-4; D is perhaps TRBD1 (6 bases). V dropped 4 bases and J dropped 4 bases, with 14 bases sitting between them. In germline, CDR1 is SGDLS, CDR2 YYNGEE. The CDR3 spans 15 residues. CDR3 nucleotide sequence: TGTGCCAGCAGCCCGGGGGGCGCCCATAATGAAAAACTGTTTTTT. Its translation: CASSPGGAHNEKLFF.

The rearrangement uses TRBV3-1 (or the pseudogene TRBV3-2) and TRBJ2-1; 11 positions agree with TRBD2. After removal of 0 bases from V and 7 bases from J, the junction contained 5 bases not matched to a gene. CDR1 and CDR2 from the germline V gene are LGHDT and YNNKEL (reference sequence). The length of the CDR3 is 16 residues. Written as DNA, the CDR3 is TGTGCCAGCAGCCAAGATCTAGCGGGAGGTAGTAATGAGCAGTTCTTC. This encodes CASSQDLAGGSNEQFF.

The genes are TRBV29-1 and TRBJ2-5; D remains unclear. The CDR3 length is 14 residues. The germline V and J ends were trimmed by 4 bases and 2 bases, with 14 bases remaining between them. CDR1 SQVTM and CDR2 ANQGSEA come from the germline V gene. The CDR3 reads CSVVSGRYQETQYF. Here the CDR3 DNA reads TGCAGCGTTGTGTCGGGCCGTTATCAAGAGACCCAGTACTTC.

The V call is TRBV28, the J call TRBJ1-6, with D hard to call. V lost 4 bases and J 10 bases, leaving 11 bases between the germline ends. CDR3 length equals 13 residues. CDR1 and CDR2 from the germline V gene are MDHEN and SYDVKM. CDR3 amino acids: CASSSGLKSPLHF. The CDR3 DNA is TGTGCCAGCAGTTCGGGGTTAAAGTCACCCCTCCACTTT.

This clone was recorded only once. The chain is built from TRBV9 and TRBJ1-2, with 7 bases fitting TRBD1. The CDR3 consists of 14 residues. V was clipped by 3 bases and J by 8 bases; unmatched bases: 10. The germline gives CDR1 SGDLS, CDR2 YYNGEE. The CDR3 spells CASSAPGQPFGYTF. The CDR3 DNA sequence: TGTGCCAGCAGCGCCCCGGGACAGCCGTTCGGCTACACCTTC.